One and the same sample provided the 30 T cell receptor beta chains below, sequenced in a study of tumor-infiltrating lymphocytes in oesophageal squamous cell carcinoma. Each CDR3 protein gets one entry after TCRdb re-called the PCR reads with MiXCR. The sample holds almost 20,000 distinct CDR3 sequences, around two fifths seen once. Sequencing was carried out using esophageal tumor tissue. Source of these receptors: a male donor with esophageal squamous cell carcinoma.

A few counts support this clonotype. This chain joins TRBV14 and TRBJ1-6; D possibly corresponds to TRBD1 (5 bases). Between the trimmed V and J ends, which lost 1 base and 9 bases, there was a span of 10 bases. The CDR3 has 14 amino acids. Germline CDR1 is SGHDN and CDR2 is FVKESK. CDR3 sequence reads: CASSQVVGGSPLHF. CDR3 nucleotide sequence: TGTGCCAGCAGCCAAGTGGTCGGGGGTTCACCCCTCCACTTT.

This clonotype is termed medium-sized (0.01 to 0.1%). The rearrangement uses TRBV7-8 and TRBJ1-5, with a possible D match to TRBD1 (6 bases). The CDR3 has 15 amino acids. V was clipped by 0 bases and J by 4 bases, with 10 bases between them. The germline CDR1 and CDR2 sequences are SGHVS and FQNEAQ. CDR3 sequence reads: CASSLADSSNQPQHF. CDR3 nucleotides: TGTGCCAGCAGCTTAGCGGACAGTTCGAATCAGCCCCAGCATTTT.

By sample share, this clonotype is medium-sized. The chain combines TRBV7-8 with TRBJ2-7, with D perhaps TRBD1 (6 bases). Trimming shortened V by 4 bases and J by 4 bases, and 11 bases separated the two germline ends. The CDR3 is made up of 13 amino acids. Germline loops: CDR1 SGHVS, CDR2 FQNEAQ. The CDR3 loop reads CASSSRQEYEQYF. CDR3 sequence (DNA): TGTGCCAGCAGCTCCAGACAGGAATACGAGCAGTACTTC.

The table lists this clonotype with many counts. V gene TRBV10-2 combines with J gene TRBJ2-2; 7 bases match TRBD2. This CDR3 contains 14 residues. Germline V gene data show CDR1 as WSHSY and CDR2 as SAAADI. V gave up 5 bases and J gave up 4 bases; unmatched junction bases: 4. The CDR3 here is CASSRTGGTGELFF. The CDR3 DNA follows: TGCGCCAGCAGTAGGACGGGAGGCACCGGGGAGCTGTTTTTT.

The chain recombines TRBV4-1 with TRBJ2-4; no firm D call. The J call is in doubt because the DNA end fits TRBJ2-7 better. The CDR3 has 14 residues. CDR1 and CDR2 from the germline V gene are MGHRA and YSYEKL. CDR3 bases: TGCGCCAGCAGCAAGGACGTGGGAAAGCCCGAGCAGTACTTC. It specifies CASSKDVGKPEQYF.

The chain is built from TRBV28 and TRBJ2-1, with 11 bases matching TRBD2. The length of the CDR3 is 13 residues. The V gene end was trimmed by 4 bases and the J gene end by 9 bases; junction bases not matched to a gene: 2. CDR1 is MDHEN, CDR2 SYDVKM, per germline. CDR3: CASSWGTSGEQFF. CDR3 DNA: TGTGCCAGCAGTTGGGGGACTAGCGGTGAGCAGTTCTTC.

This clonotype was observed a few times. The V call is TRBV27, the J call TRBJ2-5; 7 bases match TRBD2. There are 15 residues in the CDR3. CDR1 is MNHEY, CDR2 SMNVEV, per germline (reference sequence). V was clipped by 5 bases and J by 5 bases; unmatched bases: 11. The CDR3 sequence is CASSGDYRARETQYF. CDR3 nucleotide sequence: TGTGCCAGCAGTGGGGACTACCGGGCCCGGGAGACCCAGTACTTC.

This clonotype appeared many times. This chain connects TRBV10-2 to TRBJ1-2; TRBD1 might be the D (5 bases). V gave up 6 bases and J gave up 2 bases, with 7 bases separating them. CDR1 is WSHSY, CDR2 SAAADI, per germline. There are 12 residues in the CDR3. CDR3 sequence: CASRGRNYGYTF. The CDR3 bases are TGCGCCAGCAGGGGACGGAACTATGGCTACACCTTC.

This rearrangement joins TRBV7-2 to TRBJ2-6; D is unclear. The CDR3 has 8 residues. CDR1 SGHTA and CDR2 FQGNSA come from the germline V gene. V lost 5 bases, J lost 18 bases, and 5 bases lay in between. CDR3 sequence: CASSNWTF. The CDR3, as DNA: TGTGCCAGCAGCAATTGGACTTTC.

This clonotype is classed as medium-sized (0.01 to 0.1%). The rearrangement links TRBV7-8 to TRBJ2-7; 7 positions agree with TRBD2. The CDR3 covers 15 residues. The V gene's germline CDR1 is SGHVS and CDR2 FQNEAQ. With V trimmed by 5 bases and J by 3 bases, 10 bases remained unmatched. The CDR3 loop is CASSPRREPRYEQYF. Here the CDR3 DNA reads TGTGCCAGCAGCCCCCGGCGGGAGCCCCGCTACGAGCAGTACTTC. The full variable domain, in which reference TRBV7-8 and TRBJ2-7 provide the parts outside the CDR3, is GAGVSQSPRYKVAKRGQDVALRCDPISGHVSLFWYQQALGQGPEFLTYFQNEAQLDKSGLPSDRFFAERPEGSVSTLKIQRTQQEDSAVYLCASSPRREPRYEQYFGPGTRLTVT.

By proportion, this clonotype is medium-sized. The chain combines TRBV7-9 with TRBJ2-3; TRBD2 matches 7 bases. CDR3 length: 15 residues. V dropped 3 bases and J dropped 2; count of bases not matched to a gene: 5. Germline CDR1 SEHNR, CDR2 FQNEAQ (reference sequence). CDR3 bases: TGTGCCAGCAGCTTCAAAGCGGGGTTCACAGATACGCAGTATTTT. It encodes CASSFKAGFTDTQYF.

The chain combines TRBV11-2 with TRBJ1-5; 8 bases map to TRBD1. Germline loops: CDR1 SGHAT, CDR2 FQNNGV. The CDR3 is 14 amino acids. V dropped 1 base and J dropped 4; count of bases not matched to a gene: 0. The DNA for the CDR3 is TGTGCCAGCAGCTTAGGACAGGGGAATCAGCCCCAGCATTTT. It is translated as CASSLGQGNQPQHF. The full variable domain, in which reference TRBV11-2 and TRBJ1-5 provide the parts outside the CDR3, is EAGVAQSPRYKIIEKRQSVAFWCNPISGHATLYWYQQILGQGPKLLIQFQNNGVVDDSQLPKDRFSAERLKGVDSTLKIQPAKLEDSAVYLCASSLGQGNQPQHFGDGTRLSIL.

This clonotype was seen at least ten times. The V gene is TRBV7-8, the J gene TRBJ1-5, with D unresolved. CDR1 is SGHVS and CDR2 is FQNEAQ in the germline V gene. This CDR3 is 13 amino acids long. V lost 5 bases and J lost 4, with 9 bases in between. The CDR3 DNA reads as TGTGCCAGCAGCGTGGACGGAAATCAGCCCCAGCATTTT. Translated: CASSVDGNQPQHF.

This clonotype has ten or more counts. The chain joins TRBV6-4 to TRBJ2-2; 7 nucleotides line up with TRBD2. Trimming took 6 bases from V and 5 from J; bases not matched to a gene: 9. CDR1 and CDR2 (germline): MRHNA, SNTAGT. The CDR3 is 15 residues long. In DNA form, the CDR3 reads TGTGCCAGCAGGCTGGGAGGGGATGAGACCGGGGAGCTGTTTTTT. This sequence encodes CASRLGGDETGELFF.

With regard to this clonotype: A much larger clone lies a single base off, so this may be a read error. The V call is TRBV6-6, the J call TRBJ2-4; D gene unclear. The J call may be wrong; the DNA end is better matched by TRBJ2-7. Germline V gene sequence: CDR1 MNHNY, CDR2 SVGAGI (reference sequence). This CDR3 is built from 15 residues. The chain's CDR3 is CASSQRVDLPYEQYF. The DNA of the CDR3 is TGTGCCAGCAGCCAGAGAGTGGACCTACCCTACGAGCAGTACTTC.

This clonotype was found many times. CDR3 nucleotide sequence: TGTGCCAGCAGCTTAAGCCGGGGCGACTACAATGAGCAGTTCTTC. Translated, it gives CASSLSRGDYNEQFF. The chain recombines TRBV11-2 with TRBJ2-1, with D possibly being TRBD1 or TRBD2 (5 bases each). The V gene's germline CDR1 is SGHAT and CDR2 FQNNGV. The CDR3 is 15 amino acids. V lost 2 bases and J lost 3, with 11 bases in between.

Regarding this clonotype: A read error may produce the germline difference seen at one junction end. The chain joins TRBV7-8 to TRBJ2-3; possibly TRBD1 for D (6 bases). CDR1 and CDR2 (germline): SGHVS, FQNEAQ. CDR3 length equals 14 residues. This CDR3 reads CATHSGQYNSPLHF. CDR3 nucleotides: TGTGCCACCCACTCCGGACAGTATAATTCACCCCTCCACTTC.

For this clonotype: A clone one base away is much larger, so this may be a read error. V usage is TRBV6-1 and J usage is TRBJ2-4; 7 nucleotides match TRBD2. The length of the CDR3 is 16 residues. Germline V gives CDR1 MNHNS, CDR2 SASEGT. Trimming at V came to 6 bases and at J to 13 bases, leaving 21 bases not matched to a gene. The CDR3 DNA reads TGTGCCAGCAGGGAAAGCGGGGCAAGCTCCTACAATGAGCAGTACTTC. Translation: CASRESGASSYNEQYF.

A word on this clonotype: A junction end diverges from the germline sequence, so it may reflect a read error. CDR3 DNA sequence: TGTGCCAACAGCTTCGGGACTAGCCCTAATGAGCAGTTCTTC. Translating gives CANSFGTSPNEQFF. The chain employs TRBV11-2 and TRBJ2-7; 9 bases align to TRBD2. Matching the DNA end better, TRBJ2-1 makes the J call doubtful. Germline CDR1 reads SGHAT; CDR2 reads FQNNGV. CDR3 size: 14 residues.

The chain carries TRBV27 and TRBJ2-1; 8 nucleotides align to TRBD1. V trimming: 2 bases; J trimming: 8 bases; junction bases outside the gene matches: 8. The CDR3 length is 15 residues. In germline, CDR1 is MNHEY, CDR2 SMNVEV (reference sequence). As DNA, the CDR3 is TGTGCCAGCAGTTTAGGACAGGGTATTAAACATGAGCAGTTCTTC. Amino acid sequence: CASSLGQGIKHEQFF.

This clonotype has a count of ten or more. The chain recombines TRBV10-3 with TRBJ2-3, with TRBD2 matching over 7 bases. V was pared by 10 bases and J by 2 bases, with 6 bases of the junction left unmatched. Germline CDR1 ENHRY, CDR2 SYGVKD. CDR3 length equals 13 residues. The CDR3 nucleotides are TGTGCCACGCGGGAGACCAACACAGATACGCAGTATTTT. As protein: CATRETNTDTQYF.

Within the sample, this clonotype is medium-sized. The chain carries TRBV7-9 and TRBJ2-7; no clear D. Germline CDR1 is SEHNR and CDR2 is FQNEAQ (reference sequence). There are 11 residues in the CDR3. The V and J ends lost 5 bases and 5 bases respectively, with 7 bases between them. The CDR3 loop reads CASSPQDEQYF. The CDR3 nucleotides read TGTGCCAGCAGCCCCCAGGACGAGCAGTACTTC.

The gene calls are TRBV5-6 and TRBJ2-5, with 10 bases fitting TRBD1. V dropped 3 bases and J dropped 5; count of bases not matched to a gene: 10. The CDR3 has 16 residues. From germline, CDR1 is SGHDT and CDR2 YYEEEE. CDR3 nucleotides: TGTGCCAGCAGCTCCCTCCCGGGACAGGGGAGCGAGACCCAGTACTTC. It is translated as CASSSLPGQGSETQYF.

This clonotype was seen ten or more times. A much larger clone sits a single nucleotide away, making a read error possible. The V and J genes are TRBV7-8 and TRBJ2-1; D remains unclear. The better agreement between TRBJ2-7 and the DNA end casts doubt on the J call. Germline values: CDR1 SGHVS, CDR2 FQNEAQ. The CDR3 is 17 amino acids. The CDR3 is CASSLFLGSTSYNEQYF. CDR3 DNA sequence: TGTGCCAGCAGCCTCTTCTTGGGAAGTACATCCTACAATGAGCAGTACTTC.

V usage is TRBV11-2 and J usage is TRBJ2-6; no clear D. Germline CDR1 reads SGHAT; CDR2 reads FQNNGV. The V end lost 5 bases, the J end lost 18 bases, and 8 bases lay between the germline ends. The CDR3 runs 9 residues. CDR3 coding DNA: TGTGCCAGCAGCCGCTGGGCGACTTTC. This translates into CASSRWATF.

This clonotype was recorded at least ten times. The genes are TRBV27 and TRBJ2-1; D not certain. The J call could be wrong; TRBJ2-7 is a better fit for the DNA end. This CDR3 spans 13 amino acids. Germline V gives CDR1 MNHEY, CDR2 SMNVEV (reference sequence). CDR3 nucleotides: TGTGCCAGCAGCCGCGGACGGGCCTACGAGCAGTACTTC. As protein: CASSRGRAYEQYF.

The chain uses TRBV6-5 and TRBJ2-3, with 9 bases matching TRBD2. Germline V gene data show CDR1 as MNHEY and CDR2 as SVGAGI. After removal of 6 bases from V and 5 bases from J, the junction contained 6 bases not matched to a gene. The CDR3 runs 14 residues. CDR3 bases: TGTGCCAGCAGCGGTAGCGGGAGATTAGATACGCAGTATTTT. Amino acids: CASSGSGRLDTQYF.

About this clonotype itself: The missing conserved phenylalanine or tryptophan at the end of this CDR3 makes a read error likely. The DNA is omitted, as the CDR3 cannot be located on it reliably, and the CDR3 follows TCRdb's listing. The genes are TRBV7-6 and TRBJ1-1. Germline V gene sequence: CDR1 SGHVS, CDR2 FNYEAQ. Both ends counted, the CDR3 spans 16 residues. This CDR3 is CASSVGLVEETQFFGP.

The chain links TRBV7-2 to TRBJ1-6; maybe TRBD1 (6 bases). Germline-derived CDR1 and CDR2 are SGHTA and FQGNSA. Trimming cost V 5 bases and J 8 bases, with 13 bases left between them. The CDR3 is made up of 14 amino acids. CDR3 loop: CASSPRQADSPLHF. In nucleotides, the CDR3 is TGTGCCAGCAGCCCTCGACAGGCAGATTCACCCCTCCACTTT. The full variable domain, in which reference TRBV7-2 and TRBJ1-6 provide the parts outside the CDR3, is GAGVSQSPSNKVTEKGKDVELRCDPISGHTALYWYRQSLGQGLEFLIYFQGNSAPDKSGLPSDRFSAERTGGSVSTLTIQRTQQEDSAVYLCASSPRQADSPLHFGNGTRLTVT.

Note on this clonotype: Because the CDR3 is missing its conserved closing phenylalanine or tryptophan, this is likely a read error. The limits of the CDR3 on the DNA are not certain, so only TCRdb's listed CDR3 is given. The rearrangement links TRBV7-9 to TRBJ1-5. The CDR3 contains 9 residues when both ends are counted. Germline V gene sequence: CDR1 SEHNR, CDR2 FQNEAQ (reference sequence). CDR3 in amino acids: CASSLGGGD.